The rows below give T cell receptor beta chains drawn from one sample of a study of blood T cell repertoires in COVID-19. TCRdb's table, derived via immunoSEQ multiplex PCR, lists solely in-frame clones and lacks some. This sample has fewer than 250,000 clones, with 80% to 90% found just once. The sequencing input was peripheral blood. These receptors originate from a man in his forties or fifties with acute or convalescent COVID-19. Both conserved end residues are part of each CDR3.

J: TRBJ1-4; V: TRBV5-5; CDR3: CASSFPHREGTNEKLFF
J: TRBJ2-1; V: TRBV16; CDR3: CASSQWTSGSNEQFF
J: TRBJ1-5; V: TRBV19; CDR3: CASSKDRAGQPQHF
J: TRBJ2-1; V: TRBV4-3; CDR3: CASSQVSGTPQFF
J: TRBJ2-3; V: TRBV11-1; CDR3: CASRTSGVRADTQYF
J: TRBJ2-1; V: TRBV7-2; CDR3: CASSLVGGAYNEQFF
J: TRBJ2-3; V: TRBV27; CDR3: CASSLLAGGDTQYF
J: TRBJ1-4; V: TRBV18; CDR3: CASSLRGYGATNEKLFF
J: TRBJ2-7; V: TRBV18; CDR3: CASSPSNEQYF
J: TRBJ2-3; V: TRBV2; CDR3: CASQTGVRTDTQYF
J: TRBJ2-3; V: TRBV5-1; CDR3: CASSTGTSGNTDTQYF
J: TRBJ2-3; V: TRBV7-2; CDR3: CASSLWAAQGGGTDTQYF
J: TRBJ1-1; V: TRBV6-4; CDR3: CASSRGGGTEAFF
J: TRBJ1-5; V: TRBV6-5; CDR3: CASSYSAQGDQPQHF
J: TRBJ2-7; V: TRBV29-1; CDR3: CSVVPGQSYEQYF
J: TRBJ2-1; V: TRBV7-2; CDR3: CASSLVGSGIGYNEQFF
J: TRBJ2-7; V: TRBV19; CDR3: CASSYGTPSYEQYF
J: TRBJ2-2; V: TRBV5-1; CDR3: CASSVGLGTGELFF
J: TRBJ2-1; V: TRBV2; CDR3: CASRPGTGSSYNEQFF
J: TRBJ1-1; V: TRBV5-1; CDR3: CASTRGADTEAFF
J: TRBJ2-2; V: TRBV7-7; CDR3: CASSKTGMNTGELFF
J: TRBJ1-1; V: TRBV6-1; CDR3: CASSEPTGIMNTEAFF
J: TRBJ1-1; V: TRBV29-1; CDR3: CSVEDTGNTEAFF
J: TRBJ2-1; V: TRBV9; CDR3: CASSAQGLAVGEQFF
J: TRBJ2-7; V: TRBV5-5; CDR3: CASSLTSGGYEQYF
J: TRBJ2-5; V: TRBV25-1; CDR3: CASSDYPKETQYF
J: TRBJ1-3; V: TRBV7-9; CDR3: CASSPVNRGGNTIYF
J: TRBJ2-1; V: TRBV18; CDR3: CASSPVEGGRNEQFF
J: TRBJ2-7; V: TRBV2; CDR3: CASSEPPGQGNHEQYF
J: TRBJ1-1; V: TRBV19; CDR3: CASSATGGTEAFF
J: TRBJ1-5; V: TRBV19; CDR3: CASSWAVNQPQHF
J: TRBJ1-1; V: TRBV5-1; CDR3: CASLPGGANTEAFF
J: TRBJ1-2; V: TRBV28; CDR3: CASSPHGDRENYGYTF
J: TRBJ2-7; V: TRBV25-1; CDR3: CASSRDRGFYEQYF
J: TRBJ2-7; V: TRBV30; CDR3: CAGAPGLSYEQYF
J: TRBJ1-5; V: TRBV19; CDR3: CASSQLSNQPQHF
J: TRBJ2-2; V: TRBV21-1; CDR3: CASSFRSGTGNTGELFF
J: TRBJ2-1; V: TRBV7-9; CDR3: CASSLAGPTGNEQFF
J: TRBJ2-7; V: TRBV11-1; CDR3: CASSFRLADEQYF
J: TRBJ2-1; V: TRBV19; CDR3: CASSISSGVYNEQFF
J: TRBJ1-5; V: TRBV15; CDR3: CATSSRTGGDQPQHF
J: TRBJ1-1; V: TRBV6-1; CDR3: CASSEWGEMNTEAFF
J: TRBJ2-1; V: TRBV24-1; CDR3: CATSTSSYNEQFF
J: TRBJ2-1; V: TRBV19; CDR3: CASSGRWRGAYNEQFF
J: TRBJ1-5; V: TRBV4-1; CDR3: CASSQGANQPQHF
J: TRBJ2-3; V: TRBV9; CDR3: CASSVVSGELPDTQYF
J: TRBJ2-7; V: TRBV28; CDR3: CASTALAAHEQYF
J: TRBJ2-7; V: TRBV3-1/TRBV3-2; CDR3: CASSPMTTGETYEQYF
J: TRBJ2-6; V: TRBV19; CDR3: CASSIEGGAGANVLTF
J: TRBJ2-3; V: TRBV6-1; CDR3: CASSEEVTSSGTDTQYF
J: TRBJ2-1; V: TRBV5-1; CDR3: CASSLGLAGVSVEQFF
J: TRBJ2-7; V: TRBV5-4; CDR3: CAIPLGTSGTYEQYF
J: TRBJ2-7; V: TRBV27; CDR3: CASSSSILKKYYEQYF
J: TRBJ2-5; V: TRBV6-2/TRBV6-3; CDR3: CASSYIPFVSGRQETQYF
J: TRBJ2-3; V: TRBV7-3; CDR3: CASSSTGGPDTQYF
J: TRBJ1-3; V: TRBV5-4; CDR3: CASSIGQGNGNTIYF
J: TRBJ2-3; V: TRBV4-2; CDR3: CASSQEGQTSTDTQYF